This T cell receptor (beta chain) was sequenced during a study of T cell changes during pregnancy in multiple sclerosis. The repertoire was sequenced with immunoSEQ multiplex PCR; TCRdb's copy has only in-frame clones and lacks some. Of about 69,000 clones in the sample, about nine tenths were seen once. Germline V gene data show CDR1 as SGDLS and CDR2 as YYNGEE. The CDR3 has 11 amino acids. V lost 0 bases and J 8 bases, leaving 4 bases between the germline ends. Here the sequenced sample was peripheral blood, taken in the third trimester of pregnancy. The chain is built from TRBV9 and TRBJ2-3; D is uncertain. The TCR originated in a female donor with multiple sclerosis, enrolled in a pregnancy study. This CDR3 reads CASSVDGTQYF. As DNA, the CDR3 is TGTGCCAGCAGCGTAGACGGTACGCAGTATTTT.